The rows below give T cell receptor beta chains drawn from one sample of a study of T cells in Graves' hyperthyroidism and ophthalmopathy. MiXCR, run by TCRdb on the multiplex PCR reads, gives a single entry per CDR3 protein. The sample consists of approximately 300,000 distinct CDR3 sequences, 15% to 20% of them appearing once. The source material was blood. Source of these receptors: a man aged 50 to 59 with Graves' ophthalmopathy. Both conserved end residues are part of each CDR3. D genes are given only for firm matches. Expanded clones are given a class, and other clones once, few, many or no size at all.

j_call d_call cdr3_length v_call clone_size cdr3_nt cdr3_aa
TRBJ1-4 . 17 TRBV14 few TGTGCCAGCAGTTCCGGGGGACCAACCGCAACTAATGAAAAACTGTTTTTT CASSSGGPTATNEKLFF
TRBJ2-7 . 14 TRBV20-1 . TGCAGTGTTTACCCCGGACTCCTTAAACACGAGCAGTACTTC CSVYPGLLKHEQYF
TRBJ2-7 TRBD1 15 TRBV5-1 many TGCGCCAGCAGCTTCATCGGCCAGGGGGCGGGTGAGCAGTACTTC CASSFIGQGAGEQYF
TRBJ1-4 . 16 TRBV5-1 . TGCGCCAGCAGCTTGGGAATTGGGGGCGAGGGTGAAAAACTGTTTTTT CASSLGIGGEGEKLFF
TRBJ2-2 . 16 TRBV10-3 . TGTGCCACGACAGGGGACTACCCTACTAACACCGGGGAGCTGTTTTTT CATTGDYPTNTGELFF
TRBJ2-7 . 12 TRBV7-9 few TGTGCCAGCAGCCACAGGAGTGGGGAGCAGTACTTC CASSHRSGEQYF
TRBJ2-7 . 15 TRBV10-3 . TGTGCCACCCTGGGGGGTCAGGGTATCCGCTACGAGCAGTACTTC CATLGGQGIRYEQYF
TRBJ2-7 . 12 TRBV28 . TGTGCCAGCAGTTTCAATTACTACGAGCAGTACTTC CASSFNYYEQYF
TRBJ2-1 TRBD1 15 TRBV19 . TGTGCCAGTAGTATAGGTACGGGACAGTACAATGAGCAGTTCTTC CASSIGTGQYNEQFF
TRBJ2-2 TRBD1 14 TRBV30 . TGTGCCTGGACGGGACAGGCGAACACCGGGGAGCTGTTTTTT CAWTGQANTGELFF
TRBJ2-3 TRBD2 17 TRBV11-2 many TGTGCCAGCAGCGCGGCCCTGGGCGGGAGATCCTCAGATACGCAGTATTTT CASSAALGGRSSDTQYF
TRBJ2-4 . 16 TRBV5-1 many TGCGCCAGCAGCCGGGATGGAGGCCAGGGGACAAACATTCAGTACTTC CASSRDGGQGTNIQYF
TRBJ2-1 TRBD1 15 TRBV9 many TGTGCCAGCAGCGTAGCGGGACAGGTCTCCAATGAGCAGTTCTTC CASSVAGQVSNEQFF